The clone carrying this T cell receptor beta chain was observed at least ten times. Its cognate antigen is unknown. Unique molecular identifiers were used to barcode this TCRbeta library. TCRdb re-called the PCR reads with MiXCR, one entry per CDR3 protein. This sample has 240,000 or so distinct CDR3 sequences; less than 9% occur once, and the top ten carry approximately 6%. This CDR3 is 18 amino acids long. V gave up 0 bases and J gave up 3 bases; unmatched junction bases: 11. Germline V CDR1 and CDR2: SGHTA, FQGNSA. This entry is derived from a study of T-cell reconstitution after alpha-beta-depleted transplantation in children. Findings of the study overall: The study reportedly traced alpha-beta T cells about two months after transplant to several hundred expanded graft clones. Newly made T cells mostly supplied T-cell counts and diversity one year after transplant.

Sequenced here: PBMCs, mostly from graft donor cells, sampled 180 days after TCRalphabeta/CD19-depleted stem cell transplant. The sequence was collected from a male patient under 18 who had a stem cell transplant for acute lymphoblastic leukemia, so the T cells may come from the graft donor. This chain joins TRBV7-2 and TRBJ2-3, with TRBD1 matching over 8 bases. The CDR3 loop reads CASSLARGRGRRTDTQYF. Written as DNA, the CDR3 is TGTGCCAGCAGCTTAGCGCGGGGCAGGGGGCGCAGGACAGATACGCAGTATTTT.